This TCR beta chain was documented in a study of shared clonotypes between healthy human individuals (TCRdb year 2020). Looking at the study overall: The cohort included a few men and a couple of women between 18 and 49 years of age. Per donor, three plates each were used for CD4 naive and CD4 memory, two for CD8 naive, and one for CD8 memory. To estimate repertoire size and how much clonotype sharing occurs between individuals, the study deeply sequenced the blood TCR repertoires of five healthy adults. To increase sequencing depth and limit assay-specific biases, different laboratories used diverse techniques to prepare libraries and sequence TCR repertoires. Each donor's leukapheresis produced roughly between roughly 0.85 and 10 billion PBMCs. The study at large found these results: Higher generation probabilities were observed for clonotypes shared by all four sorted-subset donors than for non-shared clonotypes. The small number of donors limited the genetic and exposure-history diversity represented. Based on pairwise subsampling, the degree of clonotype sharing among donors was expected to be affected by sequencing depth. Incomplete sequencing was indicated by rarefaction of sorted-subset datasets, despite the large sequencing depth. Only blood was sampled, and tissue TCR repertoires likely differ from those in blood. Naive subsets generally had larger estimated clonotype richness than memory subsets. Across a handful of donors, about 5.2% of naive CD4, 3% to 3.5% of naive CD8, under 2.5% of memory CD4, and approximately 0.42% of memory CD8 clonotypes were shared.

Clipping removes 7 bases from V and 2 bases from J, with 7 as the unmatched junction base count. The CDR3, from cysteine to phenylalanine, totals 16 residues. Of all the DNA, just the CDR3 is kept, 48 bases in frame from base 1. Reading the germline V gene gives CDR1 LGHNA and CDR2 YNFKEQ. Regarding this clone: What this receptor recognizes is not known. Base qualities were left out, and no much larger clone turns up one base away.

Using the deep immunoSEQ assay, multiplex PCR amplified TCR CDR3 regions from genomic DNA. For each cell subset, the extracted genomic DNA was distributed evenly across all wells of several immunoSEQ 96-well plates, and each plate served as one replicate. For sorted subsets, about 200 ng genomic DNA, equal to tens of thousands of T cell genomes, was loaded into each replicate PCR. Purified libraries were quantified with a Qubit 3.0 fluorometer, sized on a Bioanalyzer 2100, and re-quantified with the KAPA Library Quantification kit. Every immunoSEQ 96-well plate was sequenced on a dedicated single-read 150-cycle Illumina NextSeq 550 flow cell. As for the original processing: Because the immunoSEQ output included only junctional sequences and no quality scores, the filtering could not be the same as the filtering used for full-length reads. To assign V/J genes and CDR3, sequences were annotated using PyIR, a Python wrapper for IgBLAST v1.9, with IMGT germline references. Reads were removed for weak V/J assignments (E-value above 1e-6), missing CDR3, stop codons, out-of-frame junctions, or ambiguous translated residues. V3J clonotypes were defined as sequences sharing an identical inferred V gene, J gene, and CDR3 amino acid sequence. To compute the percentage overlap between repertoires, the number of shared unique clonotypes was divided by the size of the smaller repertoire. Three approaches were used to assess repertoire richness: RTK rarefaction, the Chao1 estimator, and Recon v2.1 estimates of unobserved clonotypes. Generation probabilities were computed with OLGA for all TCRbeta clonotypes obtained by the gDNA method from a handful of donors. Entries here come from immuneACCESS through TCRdb and include only in-frame sequences with V and J called. Some clones fail to appear in such tables; in the studies checked, an unresolved V gene covers under half of the shortfall, and the cause of the remainder is unknown. That table furnishes V, J and clone size, whereas the DNA furnished D and trimming. Counted in this sample were 190,000 or so clones; roughly 91% of them appeared once. 0.067% of the sample belongs to the ten largest clones.

The donors were healthy, HIV-negative adults who had no recently reported acute infections or vaccinations. Every donor was a Caucasian adult living in Nashville, Tennessee, USA. Magnetic negative selection was used to enrich CD4+ T cells, after which naive cells were positively selected on CD45RA and the negative fraction became the memory subset. After blood collection by leukapheresis, PBMCs were isolated using Ficoll-Histopaque density gradient centrifugation and then cryopreserved in the vapor phase of liquid nitrogen. Purity and quantity of every magnetically sorted T cell population were checked by analytical flow cytometry. Genomic DNA was isolated from each sorted fraction and quantified by UV absorbance on a Nanodrop 2000c.

The sample taken for sequencing was naive CD4+ T cells sorted from blood. The cell subset or site label for this specimen denotes: CD45RA+ positively selected. The receptor was derived from a woman aged 30 to 39 in good health. This chain joins TRBV4-2 to TRBJ2-2; 10 bases in between match TRBD2. The CDR3 corresponds to CASTLLAGSNTGELFF. In nucleotides, the sequence is TGTGCCAGCACACTACTAGCGGGGAGCAACACCGGGGAGCTGTTTTTT.